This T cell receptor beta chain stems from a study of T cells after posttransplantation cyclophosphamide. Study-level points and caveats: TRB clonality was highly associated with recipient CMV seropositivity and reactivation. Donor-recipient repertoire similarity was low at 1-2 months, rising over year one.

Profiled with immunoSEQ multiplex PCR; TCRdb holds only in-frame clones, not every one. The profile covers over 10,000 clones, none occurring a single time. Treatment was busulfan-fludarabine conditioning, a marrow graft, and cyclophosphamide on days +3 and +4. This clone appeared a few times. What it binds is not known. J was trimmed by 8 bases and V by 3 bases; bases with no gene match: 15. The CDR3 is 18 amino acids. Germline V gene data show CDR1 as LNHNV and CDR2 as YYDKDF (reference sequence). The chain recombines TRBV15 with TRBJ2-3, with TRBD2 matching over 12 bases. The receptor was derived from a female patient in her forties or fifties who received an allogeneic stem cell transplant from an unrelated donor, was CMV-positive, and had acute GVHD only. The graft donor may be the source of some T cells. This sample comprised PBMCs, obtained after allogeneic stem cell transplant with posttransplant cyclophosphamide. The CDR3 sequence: CATSRGLAGGATVGTQYF. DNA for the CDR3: TGTGCCACCAGCAGGGGCCTAGCGGGGGGGGCCACAGTGGGTACGCAGTATTTT.